These 17 T cell receptor beta chains were sequenced from one sample in a study of T cell responses to AZD1222 COVID-19 vaccine. Generated by immunoSEQ multiplex PCR, the TCRdb table keeps only in-frame clones and is missing some. Of around 150,000 clones listed, about 87% are singletons. Sequencing was performed on peripheral blood, taken on day 0 of AZD1222 vaccination. The source of these receptors is an adult in good health.

This chain links TRBV19 with TRBJ2-5; 7 bases map to TRBD2. Per germline, CDR1 LNHDA and CDR2 SQIVND (reference sequence). With V trimmed by 5 bases and J by 2 bases, 11 bases remained unmatched. The CDR3 spans 16 residues. CDR3 loop: CASSAYLAGEQETQYF. The CDR3 bases are TGTGCCAGTAGTGCATACCTTGCGGGAGAGCAAGAGACCCAGTACTTC.

This clone was detected only once. This chain uses TRBV6-5 with TRBJ2-3; 8 bases map to TRBD2. J lost 2 bases, V lost 8 bases, and 3 bases had no gene match. The CDR3 sequence is 13 residues long. CDR1 and CDR2 (germline): MNHEY, SVGAGI. The CDR3 nucleotides read TGTGCCAGCGTAGCGGGATCCACAGATACGCAGTATTTT. Protein sequence: CASVAGSTDTQYF.

This chain connects TRBV7-2 to TRBJ1-5; D possibly corresponds to TRBD1 (5 bases). CDR1 SGHTA and CDR2 FQGNSA come from the germline V gene. V lost 1 base and J 6 bases, leaving 16 bases between the germline ends. This CDR3 comprises 16 residues. The CDR3 protein is CASSLEGYGVLQPQHF. The CDR3 DNA reads TGTGCCAGCAGCTTAGAGGGGTACGGGGTCCTTCAGCCCCAGCATTTT.

V and J are TRBV18 and TRBJ2-5; D remains ambiguous. The CDR3 covers 11 residues. Germline CDR1 and CDR2: KGHSH and LQKENI. V shed 2 bases and J shed 5 bases, with 3 bases lying between them. The DNA of the CDR3 is TGTGCCAGCTCACCAGTGGAGACCCAGTACTTC. It encodes CASSPVETQYF.

V is TRBV6-1 and J is TRBJ2-2, with D tentatively TRBD2 (6 bases). Germline lookup yields CDR1 MNHNS and CDR2 SASEGT. V was clipped by 5 bases and J by 6 bases, with 16 bases between them. The CDR3 is 15 amino acids. The chain's CDR3 is CASSTLASISGELFF. CDR3 nucleotide sequence: TGTGCCAGCAGTACGCTAGCGAGTATCTCCGGGGAGCTGTTTTTT.

This chain connects TRBV11-2 to TRBJ1-1; no clear D. Germline lookup yields CDR1 SGHAT and CDR2 FQNNGV. The V end lost 1 base, the J end lost 7 bases, and 10 bases lay between the germline ends. There are 13 residues in the CDR3. The CDR3 reads CASSLGSSFEAFF. The CDR3 DNA follows: TGTGCCAGCAGCTTAGGGAGCAGCTTTGAAGCTTTCTTT. Together with reference TRBV11-2 and TRBJ1-1, the CDR3 gives the full variable domain: EAGVAQSPRYKIIEKRQSVAFWCNPISGHATLYWYQQILGQGPKLLIQFQNNGVVDDSQLPKDRFSAERLKGVDSTLKIQPAKLEDSAVYLCASSLGSSFEAFFGQGTRLTVV.

This clone was seen only a few times. This rearrangement joins TRBV6-2 or TRBV6-3 to TRBJ1-2, with 7 bases identical to TRBD1. Germline trimming cut 0 bases from V and 4 bases from J; bases unmatched to any gene: 8. Per germline, CDR1 MNHEY and CDR2 SVGEGT. CDR3 length: 16 amino acids. The CDR3 nucleotides read TGTGCCAGCAGTTACTCGGAGACCGGGACAGCCTATGGCTACACCTTC. As protein: CASSYSETGTAYGYTF.

V gene TRBV7-9 combines with J gene TRBJ2-3; 13 bases are a match to TRBD2. The junction had 11 bases not matched to a gene; V was cut back by 4 bases and J by 4 bases. Per germline, CDR1 SEHNR and CDR2 FQNEAQ (reference sequence). The CDR3 spans 18 residues. As DNA, the CDR3 is TGTGCCAGCAGCTCTGCCCCGGGACTAGCGGGAAGTCCAGATACGCAGTATTTT. It specifies CASSSAPGLAGSPDTQYF.

Here the CDR3 reads CASSLNRGQGNTIYF. The CDR3 DNA sequence: TGTGCCAGCAGTTTAAACAGGGGGCAGGGGAACACCATATATTTT. The chain couples TRBV6-5 to TRBJ1-3; 9 positions match TRBD1. This CDR3 is built from 15 residues. The germline gives CDR1 MNHEY, CDR2 SVGAGI. The junction had 8 bases not matched to a gene; V was cut back by 4 bases and J by 7 bases.

The rearrangement uses TRBV5-1 and TRBJ1-1; possibly TRBD1 for D (5 bases). V lost 0 bases and J 6 bases, leaving 9 bases between the germline ends. This CDR3 comprises 13 residues. Germline loops: CDR1 SGHRS, CDR2 YFSETQ. CDR3 amino acids: CASSLVSGSEAFF. The CDR3 coding sequence is TGCGCCAGCAGCTTGGTCTCAGGGTCTGAAGCTTTCTTT.

The J gene is TRBJ2-3, the V gene TRBV29-1; a possible D gene is TRBD1 (5 bases). The germline gives CDR1 SQVTM, CDR2 ANQGSEA. The CDR3 sequence is 16 residues long. V was cut by 3 bases and J by 3 bases, with 19 bases left in between. CDR3 in amino acids: CSVDSPDSRGTDTQYF. The DNA of the CDR3 is TGCAGCGTTGATTCCCCAGACAGCAGAGGTACAGATACGCAGTATTTT.

V usage is TRBV19 and J usage is TRBJ2-5; no clear D. In germline, CDR1 is LNHDA, CDR2 SQIVND (reference sequence). The length of the CDR3 is 13 residues. V was shortened by 1 base and J by 7 bases, with 10 bases between the two germline ends. The CDR3: CASSIAFPGTQYF. The CDR3 DNA reads as TGTGCCAGTAGTATAGCGTTTCCAGGGACCCAGTACTTC.

This chain connects TRBV7-2 to TRBJ2-4; the D is unclear. Trimming left V 11 bases short and J 9 bases short, with 23 bases between. This CDR3 contains 14 residues. The germline CDR1 and CDR2 sequences are SGHTA and FQGNSA. DNA for the CDR3: TGTGCCTCTACATCAGGCTCACCAGACACCATTCAGTACTTC. As protein: CASTSGSPDTIQYF.

The chain carries TRBV29-1 and TRBJ1-1, with TRBD1 as a possible D gene (5 bases). V lost 0 bases to trimming and J lost 7 bases, with 18 bases between them. Germline V CDR1 and CDR2: SQVTM, ANQGSEA. This CDR3 region has 15 residues. CDR3 nucleotide sequence: TGCAGCGTTGAAGATCTCGAGGGGCGCCCTTATGAAGCTTTCTTT. This gives the protein CSVEDLEGRPYEAFF.

The rearrangement uses TRBV4-2 and TRBJ1-4, with TRBD1 as a possible D gene (5 bases). Germline loops: CDR1 LGHNA, CDR2 YNFKEQ. The CDR3 sequence is 13 residues long. V lost 1 base and J lost 7, with 7 bases in between. CDR3 DNA sequence: TGTGCCAGCAGCCAAGTTAGGGGTGAAAAACTGTTTTTT. Amino acids: CASSQVRGEKLFF.

The chain has TRBV11-2 and TRBJ2-7, with TRBD2 as a possible D gene (5 bases). V was pared by 6 bases and J by 1 base, with 10 bases between. Germline CDR1 SGHAT, CDR2 FQNNGV. This CDR3 region has 13 residues. CDR3 DNA: TGTGCCAGCAGAAATACTAGATCCTACGAGCAGTACTTC. Residues: CASRNTRSYEQYF. Complete variable domain (other parts from reference TRBV11-2 and TRBJ2-7): EAGVAQSPRYKIIEKRQSVAFWCNPISGHATLYWYQQILGQGPKLLIQFQNNGVVDDSQLPKDRFSAERLKGVDSTLKIQPAKLEDSAVYLCASRNTRSYEQYFGPGTRLTVT.

This chain uses TRBV2 with TRBJ1-2, with D possibly matching TRBD1 (5 bases). This CDR3 comprises 12 residues. Trimming stripped 3 bases from V and 6 bases from J, with 8 bases between. Per germline, CDR1 SNHLY and CDR2 FYNNEI. The CDR3 here is CASSDGANGYTF. DNA for the CDR3: TGTGCCAGCAGTGATGGGGCGAATGGCTACACCTTC.